This TCR beta chain was recovered during a study of metastatic and nonmetastatic thyroid tumors. Whole-study results and caveats: Relative to benign nodules, malignant thyroid tumors were reportedly characterized by significantly elevated TCR beta diversity in blood and tumor.

This clone occurred a few times. What it recognizes is unknown. The same CDR3 arises from other DNA sequences in this sample as well. CDR1 is LNHDA, CDR2 SQIVND, per germline (reference sequence). The CDR3 runs 14 residues. V dropped 5 bases and J dropped 6; count of bases not matched to a gene: 9. Original methodology: In papillary thyroid cancer, a distant-metastasis classifier was built using CDR3 differences across clinicopathological groups. MiXCR reprocessed the PCR reads for TCRdb. The V and J calls come from TCRdb's annotation, not from the publication. The sample yields about 82,000 clones, 12% seen once. No patient had received any treatment before thyroid surgery.

The sequenced sample was tumor tissue. The chain combines TRBV19 with TRBJ1-2; 7 bases map to TRBD1. The receptor was isolated from a female donor with papillary thyroid cancer or a benign thyroid nodule (not recorded which). Some clones in this sample may be carry-over from other donors' samples. CDR3 DNA: TGTGCCAGTAGTGATCGGACAGGACTGAATGGCTACACCTTC. Amino acids: CASSDRTGLNGYTF.